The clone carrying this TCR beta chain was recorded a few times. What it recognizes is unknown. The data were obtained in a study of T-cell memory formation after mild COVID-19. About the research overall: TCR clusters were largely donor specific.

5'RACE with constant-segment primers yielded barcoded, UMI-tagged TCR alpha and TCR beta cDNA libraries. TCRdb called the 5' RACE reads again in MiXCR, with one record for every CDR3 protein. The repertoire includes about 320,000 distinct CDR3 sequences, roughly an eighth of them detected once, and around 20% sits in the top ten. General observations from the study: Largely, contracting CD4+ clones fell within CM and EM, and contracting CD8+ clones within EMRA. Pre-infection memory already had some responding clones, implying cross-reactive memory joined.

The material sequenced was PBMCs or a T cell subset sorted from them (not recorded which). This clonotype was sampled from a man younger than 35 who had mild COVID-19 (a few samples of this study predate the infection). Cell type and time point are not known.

The CDR3 reads CASSQDPRSSYNEQFF. The CDR3 region has the DNA TGCGCCAGCAGCCAAGATCCCCGGAGCTCCTACAATGAGCAGTTCTTC. This sequence joins TRBV4-3 and TRBJ2-1; D remains unclear. The germline V and J ends were trimmed by 0 bases and 0 bases, with 9 bases remaining between them. This CDR3 is 16 amino acids long. CDR1 and CDR2 (germline): LGHNA, YSLEER.